A selection of T cell receptor beta chains follows, all from one sample in a study of blood T cell repertoires in COVID-19. The assay was immunoSEQ multiplex PCR, and TCRdb's table has in-frame clones only and misses some. The table has about 240,000 clones, 82% seen once. Sequences were obtained from peripheral blood. The receptors derive from a woman between 55 and 75 years old with active or convalescent COVID-19. CDR3s include the opening cysteine and the closing phenylalanine or tryptophan. Each record gives: J gene, D gene, V gene, CDR3 length, clone size, CDR3 protein, CDR3 DNA. The D gene is left open where the match is weak. Not every row has a clone size; where given, it reads once, few, many or a size class.

>TRBJ1-1|.|TRBV6-2/TRBV6-3|15|.
CASSYSVGHNTEAFF
TGTGCCAGCAGTTACTCGGTCGGTCACAACACTGAAGCTTTCTTT
>TRBJ1-5|TRBD1|TRBV5-8|14|.
CASSLGTGDQPQHF
TGTGCCAGCAGCCTGGGGACAGGGGATCAGCCCCAGCATTTT
>TRBJ2-7|TRBD2|TRBV7-9|14|.
CASSPGSGGLEQYF
TGTGCCAGCAGCCCCGGCAGCGGGGGTTTGGAGCAGTACTTC
>TRBJ1-2|.|TRBV4-2|14|.
CASSQNGGFYGYTF
TGTGCCAGCAGCCAAAATGGAGGGTTCTATGGCTACACCTTC
>TRBJ1-1|.|TRBV30|13|.
CAWEKQGNTEAFF
TGTGCCTGGGAGAAACAGGGGAACACTGAAGCTTTCTTT
>TRBJ2-1|.|TRBV21-1|18|.
CASSKGVAGGTSYNEQFF
.
>TRBJ1-5|.|TRBV2|15|.
CASTPQGGSNQPQHF
TGTGCCAGCACCCCGCAGGGTGGCAGCAATCAGCCCCAGCATTTT
>TRBJ1-2|.|TRBV6-6|16|.
CASSYSLQGVMGGYTF
TGTGCCAGCAGTTACTCGCTACAGGGAGTAATGGGTGGCTACACCTTC
>TRBJ1-1|.|TRBV6-6|14|.
CASSPPIGSTEAFF
TGTGCCAGCAGCCCACCCATCGGTTCCACTGAAGCTTTCTTT
>TRBJ1-5|.|TRBV28|12|.
CASSFGNQPQHF
TGTGCCAGCAGTTTCGGCAATCAGCCCCAGCATTTT
>TRBJ1-4|.|TRBV19|16|.
CASSITADSTGEKLFF
TGTGCCAGTAGTATAACTGCGGACAGCACGGGGGAAAAACTGTTTTTT
>TRBJ2-2|TRBD2|TRBV5-1|18|few
CASSLVLAGVTNTGELFF
TGCGCCAGCAGCTTGGTACTAGCGGGGGTTACGAACACCGGGGAGCTGTTTTTT
>TRBJ1-5|.|TRBV9|14|.
CASSDRDTLQPQHF
TGTGCCAGCAGCGACCGGGACACCCTCCAGCCCCAGCATTTT
>TRBJ1-3|.|TRBV18|15|.
CASSPGWSSGNTIYF
TGTGCCAGCTCACCAGGGTGGAGCTCTGGAAACACCATATATTTT
>TRBJ2-1|.|TRBV5-5|15|.
CASSLEGLQHNEQFF
TGTGCCAGCAGCTTGGAAGGACTCCAACACAATGAGCAGTTCTTC
>TRBJ1-1|TRBD1|TRBV18|13|.
CASSQQGDTEAFF
TGTGCCAGCTCGCAACAGGGGGACACTGAAGCTTTCTTT
>TRBJ1-5|.|TRBV12-2|17|.
CASRLASQSYSNQPQHF
TGTGCAAGTCGCTTAGCGTCGCAGTCATATAGCAATCAGCCCCAGCATTTT
>TRBJ2-2|.|TRBV2|14|once
CASIGGVGTGELFF
TGTGCCAGCATAGGGGGAGTAGGGACCGGGGAGCTGTTTTTT
>TRBJ2-7|TRBD2|TRBV5-1|18|few
CASSLVGLAGPSSYEQYF
TGCGCCAGCAGCTTGGTAGGACTAGCGGGGCCGAGCTCCTACGAGCAGTACTTC
>TRBJ2-1|TRBD2|TRBV27|15|.
CASSPTSAPYNEQFF
TGTGCCAGCAGCCCCACTAGCGCACCCTACAATGAGCAGTTCTTC
>TRBJ2-1|TRBD1|TRBV9|15|.
CASSVAGNRGNEQFF
TGTGCCAGCAGCGTAGCTGGGAACAGGGGCAATGAGCAGTTCTTC
>TRBJ1-5|.|TRBV6-5|15|.
CASSMDNGVNQPQHF
TGTGCCAGCAGTATGGACAATGGCGTCAATCAGCCCCAGCATTTT
>TRBJ1-1|TRBD1|TRBV18|13|.
CASSQTGDTEAFF
TGTGCCAGCTCACAGACAGGGGACACTGAAGCTTTCTTT
>TRBJ1-3|TRBD1|TRBV7-2|15|.
CASRATDRGANTIYF
TGTGCCAGCAGGGCAACGGACAGGGGAGCAAACACCATATATTTT
>TRBJ1-2|.|TRBV6-6|12|.
CASSPGQYGYTF
TGTGCCAGCAGCCCAGGGCAGTATGGCTACACCTTC
>TRBJ1-2|.|TRBV3-1/TRBV3-2|16|.
CASSQGRGLANYGYTF
TGTGCCAGCAGCCAAGGCAGGGGCTTAGCTAACTATGGCTACACCTTC
>TRBJ2-5|TRBD2|TRBV3-1/TRBV3-2|14|.
CASSRGLADGTQYF
TGTGCCAGCAGCCGGGGACTAGCAGATGGGACCCAGTACTTC
>TRBJ1-1|.|TRBV9|15|.
CASSAGGTVNTEAFF
TGTGCCAGCAGCGCTGGAGGGACGGTGAACACTGAAGCTTTCTTT
>TRBJ1-1|.|TRBV6-5|12|.
CASRRGDTEAFF
TGTGCCAGCAGACGGGGTGACACTGAAGCTTTCTTT
>TRBJ1-1|TRBD1|TRBV5-1|15|.
CASSPTTGMNTEAFF
TGCGCCAGCAGCCCAACGACAGGGATGAACACTGAAGCTTTCTTT
>TRBJ2-5|.|TRBV7-9|14|.
CASSPVGRQETQYF
TGTGCCAGCAGCCCAGTGGGCCGTCAAGAGACCCAGTACTTC
>TRBJ2-7|TRBD2|TRBV10-1|15|.
CASSESRGNDDEQYF
TGCGCCAGCAGTGAGTCGCGGGGGAATGACGACGAGCAGTACTTC
>TRBJ1-6|.|TRBV27|16|.
CASSPRWQRPDSPLHF
TGTGCCAGCAGTCCCCGGTGGCAGAGGCCTGATTCACCCCTCCACTTT
>TRBJ2-3|TRBD2|TRBV9|18|.
CASSVARASGGPTDTQYF
TGTGCCAGCAGCGTAGCGCGGGCTAGCGGGGGGCCCACAGATACGCAGTATTTT
>TRBJ2-7|.|TRBV18|15|.
CASSRGTRAGYEQYF
TGTGCCAGCTCACGGGGGACTCGTGCGGGGTACGAGCAGTACTTC
>TRBJ1-1|.|TRBV10-3|16|.
CAIRPGLRGGNTEAFF
TGTGCCATCAGGCCGGGACTCCGGGGAGGGAACACTGAAGCTTTCTTT
>TRBJ2-1|.|TRBV3-1/TRBV3-2|15|.
CASSQRRTYPTEQFF
TGTGCCAGCAGCCAACGCCGGACTTACCCTACCGAGCAGTTCTTC
>TRBJ2-7|.|TRBV2|13|once
CASKKGGPYEQYF
TGTGCCAGCAAAAAAGGCGGGCCCTACGAGCAGTACTTC
>TRBJ2-1|TRBD2|TRBV11-2|15|once
CASSLRGVYYNEQFF
TGTGCCAGCAGCTTACGGGGGGTCTACTACAATGAGCAGTTCTTC
>TRBJ1-5|.|TRBV7-6|14|.
CASSLRQAGQPQHF
TGTGCCAGCAGCTTACGCCAAGCCGGGCAGCCCCAGCATTTT
>TRBJ2-2|TRBD1|TRBV5-1|13|.
CGSRDRGTGELFF
TGCGGCTCGCGGGACAGGGGGACCGGGGAGCTGTTTTTT
>TRBJ2-5|.|TRBV5-6|18|few
CASRHYEALWVPGKTQYF
TGTGCCAGCAGACATTACGAGGCCTTATGGGTCCCAGGGAAGACCCAGTACTTC
>TRBJ2-2|TRBD2|TRBV5-1|17|.
CASSPRTSWSNTGELFF
TGCGCCAGCAGCCCCCGGACTAGCTGGTCGAACACCGGGGAGCTGTTTTTT
>TRBJ2-2|.|TRBV2|13|.
CASSVLRAGELFF
TGTGCCAGCAGTGTTCTGAGAGCCGGGGAGCTGTTTTTT
>TRBJ1-1|.|TRBV5-1|14|many
CASSPEEMNTEAFF
TGCGCCAGCAGCCCGGAGGAGATGAACACTGAAGCTTTCTTT
>TRBJ2-1|.|TRBV18|13|.
CASSTSKPDEQFF
TGTGCCAGCTCCACCTCCAAGCCTGATGAGCAGTTCTTC
>TRBJ1-2|.|TRBV30|14|.
CAWRKSGLNYGYTF
TGTGCCTGGAGAAAATCAGGCTTAAACTATGGCTACACCTTC
>TRBJ2-5|.|TRBV30|13|.
CACGRMAQETQYF
TGTGCCTGTGGTCGTATGGCTCAAGAGACCCAGTACTTC
>TRBJ1-3|.|TRBV2|13|.
CASQQQNGNTIYF
TGTGCCAGCCAACAGCAAAATGGAAACACCATATATTTT
>TRBJ1-6|.|TRBV3-1/TRBV3-2|18|.
CASSQGRGNWGENSPLHF
TGTGCCAGCAGCCAAGGAAGAGGTAACTGGGGAGAAAATTCACCCCTCCACTTT
>TRBJ1-2|.|TRBV5-6|14|.
CASSSDRTNYGYTF
TGTGCCAGCAGTTCCGACAGGACTAACTATGGCTACACCTTC
>TRBJ2-4|TRBD1|TRBV5-1|15|.
CASSSQTGAINIQYF
TGCGCCAGCAGCTCGCAGACAGGGGCCATAAACATTCAGTACTTC
>TRBJ2-2|.|TRBV7-8|13|.
CASLQGRTGELFF
TGTGCCAGCCTTCAGGGCCGCACCGGGGAGCTGTTTTTT
>TRBJ1-3|TRBD1|TRBV19|16|.
CASSTSGTGVGNTIYF
TGTGCCAGTAGTACCTCCGGGACAGGGGTTGGAAACACCATATATTTT
>TRBJ1-3|TRBD1|TRBV18|13|.
CASSPSRDRHPYF
TGTGCCAGCTCACCGTCCCGGGACAGGCACCCATATTTT